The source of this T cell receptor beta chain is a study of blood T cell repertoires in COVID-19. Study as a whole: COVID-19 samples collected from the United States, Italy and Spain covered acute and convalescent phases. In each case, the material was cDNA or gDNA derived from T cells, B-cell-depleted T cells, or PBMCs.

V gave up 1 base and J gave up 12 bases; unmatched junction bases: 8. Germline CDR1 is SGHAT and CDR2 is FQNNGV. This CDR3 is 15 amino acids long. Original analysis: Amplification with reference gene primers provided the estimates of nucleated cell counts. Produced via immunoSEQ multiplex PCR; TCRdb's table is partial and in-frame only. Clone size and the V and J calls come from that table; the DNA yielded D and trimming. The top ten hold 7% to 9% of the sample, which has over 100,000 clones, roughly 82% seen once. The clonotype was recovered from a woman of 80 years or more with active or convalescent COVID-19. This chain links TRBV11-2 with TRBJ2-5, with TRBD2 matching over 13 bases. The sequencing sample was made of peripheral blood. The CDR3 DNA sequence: TGTGCCAGCAGCTTAGCCGGACTAGCGGGGGAGCAGAAGTACTTC. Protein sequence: CASSLAGLAGEQKYF.